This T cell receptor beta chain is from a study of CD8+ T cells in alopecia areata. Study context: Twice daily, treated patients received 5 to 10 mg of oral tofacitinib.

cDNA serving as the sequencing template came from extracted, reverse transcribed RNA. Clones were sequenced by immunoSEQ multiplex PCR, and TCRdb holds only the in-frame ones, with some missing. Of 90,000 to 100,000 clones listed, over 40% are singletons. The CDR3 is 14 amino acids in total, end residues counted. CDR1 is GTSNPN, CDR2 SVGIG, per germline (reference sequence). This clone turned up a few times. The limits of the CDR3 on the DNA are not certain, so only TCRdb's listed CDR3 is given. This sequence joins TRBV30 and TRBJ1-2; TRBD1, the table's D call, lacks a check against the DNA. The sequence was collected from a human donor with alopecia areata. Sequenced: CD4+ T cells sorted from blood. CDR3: CAWGPGTGSLINTF.